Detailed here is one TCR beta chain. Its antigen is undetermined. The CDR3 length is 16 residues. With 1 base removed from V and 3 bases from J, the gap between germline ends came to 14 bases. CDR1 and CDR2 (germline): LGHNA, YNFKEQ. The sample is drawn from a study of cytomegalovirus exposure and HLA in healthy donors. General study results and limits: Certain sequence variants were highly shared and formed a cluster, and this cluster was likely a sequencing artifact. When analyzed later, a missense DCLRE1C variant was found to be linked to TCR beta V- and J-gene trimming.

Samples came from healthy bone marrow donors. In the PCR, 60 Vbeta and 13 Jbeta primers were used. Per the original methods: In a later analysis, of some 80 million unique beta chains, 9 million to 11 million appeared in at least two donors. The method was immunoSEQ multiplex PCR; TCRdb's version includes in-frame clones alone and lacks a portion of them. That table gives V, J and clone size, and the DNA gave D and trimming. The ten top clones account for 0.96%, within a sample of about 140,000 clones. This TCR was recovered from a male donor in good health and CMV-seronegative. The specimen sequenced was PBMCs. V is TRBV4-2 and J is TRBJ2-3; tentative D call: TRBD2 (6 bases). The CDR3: CASSQVGGGVTDTQYF. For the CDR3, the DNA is TGTGCCAGCAGCCAAGTGGGGGGAGGTGTAACAGATACGCAGTATTTT.